The rows below give T cell receptor beta chains drawn from one sample of a study of CD8 T cells in ankylosing spondylitis. TCRdb redid the calling of the 5' RACE reads with MiXCR, one entry per CDR3 protein. The sample lists some 200,000 distinct CDR3 sequences, 9.5% to 15% occurring once. The material sequenced was blood, either unsorted or a sorted T cell fraction (not recorded which). These receptors all stem from a male donor with ankylosing spondylitis or in good health (not recorded which). Both conserved end residues are part of each CDR3. A D gene is named only where the DNA matches it firmly. Clone size is given for some rows only: seen once, a few or many times, or a class if the clone is expanded.

V gene	clone size	D gene	J gene	CDR3 protein
TRBV5-1	few	.	TRBJ1-2	CASTDSNYGYTF
TRBV7-9	few	.	TRBJ2-7	CASSRNVGLDSYEQYF
TRBV6-1	.	.	TRBJ1-2	CASSARTDQNYGYTF
TRBV7-9	few	TRBD1	TRBJ1-1	CASSPRQGIWNTEAFF
TRBV4-2	.	TRBD2	TRBJ2-3	CASSHPTSGADTQYF
TRBV12-3/TRBV12-4	many	TRBD2	TRBJ2-1	CASSLGGTSAYNEQFF
TRBV4-1	.	.	TRBJ1-1	CASSQVPGVNTEAFF
TRBV25-1	few	TRBD1	TRBJ1-2	CASSERQGFYGYTF
TRBV7-8	.	TRBD1	TRBJ2-1	CASSLDATGVYLDNEQFF
TRBV5-1	.	TRBD2	TRBJ2-1	CASSLEGLAFDEQFF
TRBV6-5	few	TRBD1	TRBJ1-2	CASSFGTADYYTF
TRBV6-4	many	TRBD1	TRBJ1-5	CASSESEGGQPQHF
TRBV12-3/TRBV12-4	.	TRBD2	TRBJ2-1	CASSSGLAGPRYNEQFF
TRBV10-3	many	.	TRBJ2-7	CAISDTVYEQYF
TRBV12-3/TRBV12-4	few	TRBD2	TRBJ2-1	CASSPGTSGGRSYNEQFF
TRBV12-3/TRBV12-4	many	TRBD2	TRBJ2-7	CASSSRTSADEQYF
TRBV30	.	.	TRBJ2-1	CAWSAQGYEQFF
TRBV5-6	.	.	TRBJ1-3	CASSFGNLLSGNTIYF
TRBV5-6	few	.	TRBJ2-2	CASSFSLGPGTGELFF
TRBV6-5	.	TRBD1	TRBJ2-7	CASSYSIGDSSYEQYF
TRBV2	few	TRBD1	TRBJ1-1	CASSESRGQTEAFF
TRBV27	few	TRBD2	TRBJ2-1	CASSSLAGGRNEQFF
TRBV10-2	many	TRBD2	TRBJ2-5	CASRGLALQETQYF
TRBV6-4	many	.	TRBJ2-3	CASSDSRGADTQYF
TRBV27	few	.	TRBJ1-1	CASCVGRNTEAFF
TRBV11-3	.	.	TRBJ2-1	CASSLGPRRGPYNEQFF
TRBV4-2	.	.	TRBJ2-3	CASSRPSIGDVPTDTQYF
TRBV6-5	few	.	TRBJ1-2	CASSYSRGWGYTF
TRBV7-9	many	.	TRBJ2-5	CASTTVEQETQYF